Each of the 32 T cell receptor beta chains below was sequenced from the same sample in a study of T-cell memory formation after mild COVID-19. TCRdb re-called the 5' RACE reads through MiXCR, storing one row per CDR3 protein. Counted here are more than 300,000 distinct CDR3 sequences, around 15% occurring once; the ten biggest clones make up about 21%. Sequenced sample: PBMCs or a T cell subset sorted from them (not recorded which). The receptors were gathered from a man aged 18 to 35 who had mild COVID-19 (a few samples of this study predate the infection). Cell type and time point are not known.

The V and J genes are TRBV4-3 and TRBJ2-7; perhaps TRBD2 as D (5 bases). The CDR3 extends over 13 amino acids. Germline V gene data show CDR1 as LGHNA and CDR2 as YSLEER. V shed 6 bases and J shed 4 bases, with 13 bases lying between them. The CDR3 DNA reads as TGCGCCAGCAGACGGGATGGGATTTACGAGCAGTACGTC. Its translation: CASRRDGIYEQYV.

The rearrangement joins TRBV6-5 to TRBJ2-1; D might be TRBD1 or TRBD2, each matching 5 bases. CDR3 length: 15 amino acids. Germline values: CDR1 MNHEY, CDR2 SVGAGI. V lost 6 bases, J lost 9 bases, and 21 bases lay in between. The CDR3 loop is CASSRRGIGFGEQFF. In DNA, the CDR3 is TGTGCCAGCAGCCGCCGGGGCATTGGGTTTGGTGAGCAGTTCTTC.

This clonotype has more than one count but fewer than ten. The chain recombines TRBV6-1 with TRBJ1-2; D uncertain. CDR1 and CDR2 (germline): MNHNS, SASEGT. CDR3 length equals 18 residues. Trimming pared 5 bases from V and 2 bases from J, leaving 24 bases between. For the CDR3, the DNA is TGTGCCAGCAGTCCGAACCCGGGAGCCTCAGGAATCAACTATGGCTACACCTTC. Its protein is CASSPNPGASGINYGYTF.

In the case of this clonotype: Since a much larger clone is just one base distant, this may be a read error. The gene calls are TRBV12-3 or TRBV12-4 and TRBJ2-1, with D unresolved. V shed 5 bases and J shed 7 bases, with 9 bases lying between them. This CDR3 is built from 12 residues. CDR3 nucleotides: TGTGCCAGCAGTCCCGGCGAAAATGAGCAGTTCTTC. It is translated as CASSPGENEQFF.

A few counts support this clonotype. J is TRBJ1-2 and V is TRBV10-3; tentatively, D is TRBD1 (6 bases). The V end lost 4 bases, the J end lost 8 bases, and 17 bases lay between the germline ends. The CDR3 extends over 14 amino acids. Germline CDR1 ENHRY, CDR2 SYGVKD. The DNA for the CDR3 is TGTGCCATCAGTGGTAGGGGGAGCCCGAAAGGCTACACCTTC. This encodes CAISGRGSPKGYTF.

This clonotype was detected only a few times. The chain has TRBV5-8 and TRBJ2-5; no firm D call. Germline V gene sequence: CDR1 SGHTS, CDR2 YDEGEE. V dropped 1 base and J dropped 8 bases, with 9 bases sitting between them. The CDR3 contains 12 residues. The CDR3 region has the DNA TGTGCCAGCAGCTTGAGGGCGCCCACCCAGTACTTC. Amino acid sequence: CASSLRAPTQYF.

The J gene is TRBJ2-2, the V gene TRBV29-1; possibly TRBD1 for D (5 bases). Trimming removed 7 bases from V and 7 bases from J, with 13 bases in between. CDR1 is SQVTM, CDR2 ANQGSEA, per germline. CDR3 length equals 12 residues. DNA for the CDR3: TGCAGCGCCTCAGGGTTGGTCGGGGAGCTGTTTTTT. This translates into CSASGLVGELFF.

The J gene is TRBJ2-7, the V gene TRBV20-1; D unresolved. The CDR3 covers 13 residues. V was pared by 5 bases and J by 6 bases, with 17 bases between. Germline CDR1 DFQATT, CDR2 SNEGSKA (reference sequence). The chain's CDR3 is CSAGSPGLSEQYF. The CDR3 DNA reads TGCAGTGCTGGATCCCCGGGCCTGAGCGAGCAGTACTTC.

The sample holds a few counts of this clonotype. The V call is TRBV18, the J call TRBJ2-4, with a weak D call TRBD1 (5 bases). Trimming cost V 4 bases and J 8 bases, with 24 bases left between them. The length of the CDR3 is 17 residues. Per the germline V gene, CDR1 is KGHSH and CDR2 is LQKENI. The CDR3 region is CASSLYRDDTQVDIQYF. The CDR3 DNA is TGTGCCAGCTCACTATATCGCGACGACACACAGGTAGACATTCAGTACTTC.

The table lists this clonotype with a few counts. The CDR3 DNA follows: TGCAGCGTTGAAGAGGACAGACCCTACGAGCAGTACTTC. It codes for CSVEEDRPYEQYF. The V call is TRBV29-1, the J call TRBJ2-7, with D maybe TRBD1 (6 bases). V lost 0 bases, J lost 2 bases, and 8 bases lay in between. The CDR3 spans 13 residues. The germline CDR1 and CDR2 sequences are SQVTM and ANQGSEA.

This clonotype was counted many times. The chain employs TRBV18 and TRBJ2-6; D is unresolved. V lost 4 bases and J 4 bases, leaving 5 bases between the germline ends. The CDR3 runs 13 residues. Germline V gene sequence: CDR1 KGHSH, CDR2 LQKENI. Here the CDR3 DNA reads TGTGCCAGCTCACTCGCGGGGGCCAACGTCCTGACTTTC. Translating it yields CASSLAGANVLTF.

This clonotype has a handful of counts. This chain joins TRBV10-3 and TRBJ2-3; D is undetermined. This CDR3 is built from 13 residues. Germline CDR1 ENHRY, CDR2 SYGVKD. V shed 1 base and J shed 0 bases, with 2 bases lying between them. DNA for the CDR3: TGTGCCATCAGTGAGTTAAGCACAGATACGCAGTATTTT. Its protein is CAISELSTDTQYF.

This clonotype was seen a handful of times. Written as DNA, the CDR3 is TGTGCCAGCAGCTTGGATATCTATACGCAGTATTTT. This gives the protein CASSLDIYTQYF. This chain uses TRBV5-5 with TRBJ2-3; D remains ambiguous. V lost 0 bases and J lost 7, with 6 bases in between. This CDR3 has 12 residues. Germline V gene data show CDR1 as SGHKS and CDR2 as YYEKEE (reference sequence).

This clonotype has more than one count but fewer than ten. The V and J genes are TRBV4-1 and TRBJ2-2; a weak D match, TRBD2 (6 bases). CDR3 length: 15 residues. V was clipped by 0 bases and J by 7 bases, with 12 bases between them. Germline loops: CDR1 MGHRA, CDR2 YSYEKL. CDR3 in DNA: TGCGCCAGCAGCCAAGAAGGACCCGGGGGCGGGGAGCTGTTTTTT. It is translated as CASSQEGPGGGELFF.

This clonotype was seen repeatedly, ten times or more. V and J are TRBV29-1 and TRBJ2-3; D not resolved. The CDR3 is 11 amino acids. With 7 bases removed from V and 2 bases from J, the gap between germline ends came to 7 bases. Per germline, CDR1 SQVTM and CDR2 ANQGSEA. The CDR3 loop is CSALNTDTQYF. CDR3 sequence (DNA): TGCAGCGCTCTAAACACAGATACGCAGTATTTT.

Ten or more counts support this clonotype. This rearrangement joins TRBV7-6 to TRBJ2-1, with D possibly being TRBD2 (7 bases). The V end was cut by 3 bases, the J end by 4 bases, with 13 bases between. This CDR3 has 15 residues. Germline-derived CDR1 and CDR2 are SGHVS and FNYEAQ. CDR3 sequence reads: CASSLGGGLYNEQFF. DNA for the CDR3: TGTGCCAGCAGCTTGGGCGGGGGCCTTTACAATGAGCAGTTCTTC.

This clonotype has more than one count but fewer than ten. This chain links TRBV6-2 or TRBV6-3 with TRBJ2-5; 12 bases are a match to TRBD2. This CDR3 region has 14 residues. V was pared by 5 bases and J by 5 bases, with 3 bases of the junction left unmatched. The germline gives CDR1 MNHEY, CDR2 SVGEGT. The DNA for the CDR3 is TGTGCCAGCAGTGCTAGCGGGGGGGCCGAGACCCAGTACTTC. The encoded protein is CASSASGGAETQYF.

This clonotype was observed a few times. The chain's CDR3 is CASSASENSPLHF. CDR3 nucleotides: TGCGCCAGCAGCGCCAGTGAGAATTCACCCCTCCACTTT. The chain employs TRBV4-3 and TRBJ1-6, with no clear D. Looked up from germline, CDR1 is LGHNA and CDR2 is YSLEER. V shed 5 bases and J shed 7 bases, with 9 bases lying between them. The CDR3 is 13 amino acids.

The sample holds a few counts of this clonotype. The chain recombines TRBV20-1 with TRBJ2-2, with a possible D match to TRBD1 (6 bases). CDR1 is DFQATT, CDR2 SNEGSKA, per germline (reference sequence). V was pared by 2 bases and J by 9 bases, with 10 bases between. There are 12 residues in the CDR3. CDR3 residues: CSARQGSWELFF. The CDR3 DNA reads as TGCAGTGCTAGACAGGGGAGTTGGGAGCTGTTTTTT.

In its sample, this clonotype was seen many times. The rearrangement links TRBV7-6 to TRBJ2-7, with D possibly being TRBD1 (5 bases). Germline V gene sequence: CDR1 SGHVS, CDR2 FNYEAQ. V was shortened by 0 bases and J by 1 base, with 10 bases between the two germline ends. The CDR3 extends over 15 amino acids. The CDR3 is CASSLAQQESYEQYF. The CDR3 DNA reads TGTGCCAGCAGCTTAGCACAACAGGAGTCCTACGAGCAGTACTTC.

This clonotype showed up just a few times. The V call is TRBV7-9, the J call TRBJ1-1, with no clear D. Looked up from germline, CDR1 is SEHNR and CDR2 is FQNEAQ (reference sequence). This CDR3 has 11 amino acids. Trimming left V 3 bases short and J 7 bases short, with 6 bases between. Written as DNA, the CDR3 is TGTGCCAGCAGCTTGAGTGGTGAAGCTTTCTTT. It yields the protein CASSLSGEAFF.

This clonotype was observed a handful of times. An end of the junction differs from the germline gene, which may be a read error. The chain couples TRBV9 to TRBJ2-1, with 9 nucleotides matching TRBD1. Per germline, CDR1 SGDLS and CDR2 YYNGEE. This CDR3 spans 12 amino acids. Here the CDR3 reads CASSLDGTGFIF. As DNA, the CDR3 is TGTGCCAGCAGCTTAGACGGGACAGGGTTCATCTTC.

This clonotype was recorded many times. The chain uses TRBV10-3 and TRBJ1-1, with D unresolved. CDR1 is ENHRY and CDR2 is SYGVKD in the germline V gene. The CDR3 is made up of 13 amino acids. Trimming took off 6 bases at V and 8 bases at J, with 16 bases between the two ends. The CDR3 here is CAIRRTDGSEAFF. CDR3 coding DNA: TGTGCCATCAGAAGAACCGACGGATCGGAAGCTTTCTTT.

This clonotype was observed a few times. The chain carries TRBV6-5 and TRBJ2-7, with D unresolved. CDR3 length equals 12 residues. V lost 6 bases, J lost 7 bases, and 13 bases lay in between. Germline CDR1 reads MNHEY; CDR2 reads SVGAGI. The DNA for the CDR3 is TGTGCCAGCAGCAGGCACAGAAAAGAGCAGTACTTC. It yields the protein CASSRHRKEQYF.

This clonotype was seen only a few times. The V and J genes are TRBV6-2 or TRBV6-3 and TRBJ2-1; D is unresolved. The length of the CDR3 is 14 residues. V was trimmed by 2 bases and J by 8 bases, leaving 13 bases between them. Germline V gene lookup returns CDR1 MNHEY and CDR2 SVGEGT. CDR3 residues: CASSYRHLGHEQFF. The CDR3 nucleotides are TGTGCCAGCAGTTACCGCCATTTAGGTCATGAGCAGTTCTTC.

The V call is TRBV20-1, the J call TRBJ1-5, with D perhaps TRBD1 (5 bases). Trimming took off 5 bases at V and 0 bases at J, with 20 bases between the two ends. From germline, CDR1 is DFQATT and CDR2 SNEGSKA (reference sequence). The CDR3 extends over 17 amino acids. Here the CDR3 DNA reads TGCAGTGCTGGACATCCGGTGGGAAAGTATAGCAATCAGCCCCAGCATTTT. Protein sequence: CSAGHPVGKYSNQPQHF.

J is TRBJ2-2 and V is TRBV6-5; D call uncertain. The CDR3 contains 14 residues. Germline V gene sequence: CDR1 MNHEY, CDR2 SVGAGI. Trimming removed 3 bases from V and 1 base from J, with 6 bases in between. The CDR3 loop is CASSYGENTGELFF. DNA of the CDR3: TGTGCCAGCAGTTATGGGGAGAACACCGGGGAGCTGTTTTTT.

This chain uses TRBV7-9 with TRBJ1-2; D remains unclear. V dropped 1 base and J dropped 1 base, with 10 bases sitting between them. The CDR3 spans 15 residues. CDR1 and CDR2 from the germline V gene are SEHNR and FQNEAQ (reference sequence). The CDR3 protein is CASSLGTALNYGYTF. As DNA, the CDR3 is TGTGCCAGCAGCTTAGGAACAGCTCTTAACTATGGCTACACCTTC.

The rearrangement joins TRBV5-6 to TRBJ1-2, with TRBD1 matching 7 bases. Germline V CDR1 and CDR2: SGHDT, YYEEEE. The V gene end was trimmed by 4 bases and the J gene end by 5 bases; junction bases not matched to a gene: 11. The CDR3 is 15 residues long. CDR3: CASSPLDRARYGYTF. The CDR3 nucleotides read TGTGCCAGCAGCCCTCTTGACAGGGCTAGGTATGGCTACACCTTC.

The chain combines TRBV3-1 with TRBJ1-6; no firm D call. From germline, CDR1 is LGHDT and CDR2 YNNKEL (reference sequence). This CDR3 region has 13 residues. V lost 1 base to trimming and J lost 9 bases, with 7 bases between them. CDR3 nucleotides: TGTGCCAGCAGCCAAGTGGAACTTTCACCCCTCCACTTT. This encodes CASSQVELSPLHF.

The V call is TRBV7-2, the J call TRBJ2-5; 10 bases are shared with TRBD2. Germline V gives CDR1 SGHTA, CDR2 FQGNSA. V shed 2 bases and J 6 bases; nucleotides not matched to a gene: 15. The CDR3 covers 18 residues. The CDR3 DNA sequence: TGTGCCAGCAGCTTACTTTCGGGTAGCGGGGGGCCCTGGAAGACCCAGTACTTC. Translated, it gives CASSLLSGSGGPWKTQYF.

The CDR3 sequence is CASSEPSPLYEQYV. CDR3 sequence (DNA): TGTGCCAGCAGTGAACCCTCCCCTCTTTACGAGCAGTACGTC. The V call is TRBV6-1, the J call TRBJ2-7; D is ambiguous. The CDR3 consists of 14 residues. Germline CDR1 MNHNS, CDR2 SASEGT. V lost 2 bases and J lost 4, with 12 bases in between.